This is a list of T cell receptor beta chains from one sample in a study of T cells expressing NK-cell markers. TCRdb reprocessed the 5' RACE reads; each CDR3 protein has one entry and no DNA is given. The sample totals under 600,000 distinct CDR3 sequences. Sequencing used blood T cells: a sorted CD56 or NKG2C T cell subset, CD4+ or CD8+ T cells, or bulk PBMC T cells (not recorded which). These TCRs come from a woman aged 45 to 65 in good health. Each CDR3 is given with its conserved first and last residue.

TRBJ2-3	TRBV20-1	CSAELGTDTQYF
TRBJ2-2	TRBV5-1	CASSLVPPRGGELFF
TRBJ2-7	TRBV5-1	CASSSGGQGSYEQYF
TRBJ2-2	TRBV3-1	CASSQPPGLAASGELFF
TRBJ2-1	TRBV20-1	CSAGGGGRRYNEQFF
TRBJ2-2	TRBV24-1	CATKSGAAGELFF
TRBJ2-7	TRBV28	CASSSNRDRGYEQYF
TRBJ2-7	TRBV4-1	CASSRNPGTSGPYEQYF
TRBJ2-7	TRBV12-5	CASGSPLDGQGYEQYF
TRBJ2-7	TRBV5-6	CASSPEGTGAYEQYF
TRBJ2-3	TRBV6-5	CASSTAQRDTQYF
TRBJ2-1	TRBV19	CASTRGRGYNEQFF
TRBJ2-3	TRBV6-5	CASSYSTPWGTQYF
TRBJ2-7	TRBV5-1	CASSRRREGIYEQYF
TRBJ1-5	TRBV27	CASSPRQSRDQPQHF
TRBJ2-1	TRBV4-1	CASSPTSGVSYNEQFF
TRBJ1-1	TRBV18	CASSPTESTEAFF
TRBJ1-3	TRBV5-1	CASSVLSTSSWAGNTIYF
TRBJ1-1	TRBV4-1	CASVDRTDTTEAFF
TRBJ1-1	TRBV6-1	CASSAGQNFEAFF
TRBJ2-4	TRBV15	CATRAGIGAKNIQYF
TRBJ1-1	TRBV5-1	CASSPTTLNTEAFF
TRBJ1-1	TRBV18	CASSPLEIRNTEAFF